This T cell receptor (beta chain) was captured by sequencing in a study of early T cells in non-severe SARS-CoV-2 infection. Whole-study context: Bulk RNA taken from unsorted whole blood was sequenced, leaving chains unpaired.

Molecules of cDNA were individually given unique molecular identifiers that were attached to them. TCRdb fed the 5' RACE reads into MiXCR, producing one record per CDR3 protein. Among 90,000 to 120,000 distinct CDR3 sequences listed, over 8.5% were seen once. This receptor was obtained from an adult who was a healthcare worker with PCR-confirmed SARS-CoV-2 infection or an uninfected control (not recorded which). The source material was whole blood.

This chain's CDR3 is CATGEAEKLFF. Here the CDR3 DNA reads TGTGCCACCGGGGAGGCAGAAAAACTGTTTTTT. This chain links TRBV15 with TRBJ1-4; D is unclear. The germline gives CDR1 LNHNV, CDR2 YYDKDF (reference sequence). Trimming stripped 8 bases from V and 8 bases from J, with 9 bases between. CDR3 length: 11 residues.